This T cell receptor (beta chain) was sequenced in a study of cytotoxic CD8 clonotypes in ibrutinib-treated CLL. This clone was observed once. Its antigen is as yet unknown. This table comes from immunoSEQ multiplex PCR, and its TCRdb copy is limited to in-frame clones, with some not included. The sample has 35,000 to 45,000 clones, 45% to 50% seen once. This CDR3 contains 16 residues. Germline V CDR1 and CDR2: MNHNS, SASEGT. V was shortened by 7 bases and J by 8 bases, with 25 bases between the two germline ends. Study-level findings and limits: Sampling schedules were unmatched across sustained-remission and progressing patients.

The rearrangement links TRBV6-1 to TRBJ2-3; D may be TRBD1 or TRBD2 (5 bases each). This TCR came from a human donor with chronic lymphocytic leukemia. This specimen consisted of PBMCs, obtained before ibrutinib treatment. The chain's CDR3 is CASIEGRGLFYGTQYF. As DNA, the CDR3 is TGTGCCAGCATTGAGGGACGAGGATTATTTTACGGTACGCAGTATTTT.